The subject of this entry is one TCR beta chain. The antigen remains unidentified. It was with 60 Vbeta and 13 Jbeta primers that the PCR ran. Profiling relied on immunoSEQ multiplex PCR, and the TCRdb table lists in-frame clones only, not all of them. The profile shows about 160,000 clones, over 80% of them singletons. The CDR3 spans 15 residues. In germline, CDR1 is LGHNA, CDR2 YSLEER. Losses at the gene ends were 4 bases for V and 3 bases for J; bases not matched to a gene: 5. This sample is drawn from a study of cytomegalovirus exposure and HLA in healthy donors. Whole-study findings and limits: There were reportedly fewer N-insertions in an Asian-associated ancestry cluster than the approximately 670-donor mean, in a later analysis.

The sample taken for sequencing was PBMCs. This clonotype was sampled from a male donor in good health and CMV-seropositive. The chain links TRBV4-3 to TRBJ2-1; the match to TRBD2 covers 8 bases. CDR3 region: CASSRRTSGYNEQFF. The DNA for the CDR3 is TGCGCCAGCAGCCGCCGAACTAGCGGCTACAATGAGCAGTTCTTC.